This T cell receptor (beta chain) was observed in a study of blood T cell repertoires in COVID-19. Trimming cost V 0 bases and J 0 bases, with 10 bases left between them. CDR1 SGDLS and CDR2 YYNGEE come from the germline V gene. The CDR3 is 16 amino acids. The protocol was immunoSEQ multiplex PCR, while the TCRdb copy is restricted to in-frame clones and leaves out a portion. The sample shows 150,000 to 200,000 clones, approximately 88% of them seen only once. Participants spanned ages about 18 to 100 years and resided in 20 to 25 US areas. Cohort allocation depended upon clinical history that participants reported. Cohort 3 recovered donors had two negative PCRs, clearance, or symptom resolution.

The chain uses TRBV9 and TRBJ2-1, with unresolved D. Sequences were obtained from PBMCs or T cells enriched from blood (not recorded which). The sequence was obtained from a woman aged 55-69 years who had recovered from COVID-19. CDR3 in DNA: TGTGCCAGCAGCGTAGTGTCCTCTCCCTCCTACAATGAGCAGTTCTTC. This gives the protein CASSVVSSPSYNEQFF. The complete variable domain, with remaining parts taken from reference TRBV9 and TRBJ2-1, reads DSGVTQTPKHLITATGQRVTLRCSPRSGDLSVYWYQQSLDQGLQFLIQYYNGEERAKGNILERFSAQQFPDLHSELNLSSLELGDSALYFCASSVVSSPSYNEQFFGPGTRLTVL.